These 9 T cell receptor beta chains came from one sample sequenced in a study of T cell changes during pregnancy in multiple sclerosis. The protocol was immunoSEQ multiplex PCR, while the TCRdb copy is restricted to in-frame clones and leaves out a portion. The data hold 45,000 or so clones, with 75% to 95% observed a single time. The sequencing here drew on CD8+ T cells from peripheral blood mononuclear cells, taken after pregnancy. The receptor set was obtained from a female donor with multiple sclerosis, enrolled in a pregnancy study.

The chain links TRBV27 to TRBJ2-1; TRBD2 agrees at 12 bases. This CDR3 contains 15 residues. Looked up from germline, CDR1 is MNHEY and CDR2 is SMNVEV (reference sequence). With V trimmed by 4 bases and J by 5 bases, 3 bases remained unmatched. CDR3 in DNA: TGTGCCAGCAGTTACAGGACTAGCGGGGACAATGAGCAGTTCTTC. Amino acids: CASSYRTSGDNEQFF.

CDR3 amino acids: CAWSRTGVYEKLFF. The CDR3 nucleotides are TGTGCCTGGAGTCGGACAGGGGTCTATGAAAAACTGTTTTTT. V and J are TRBV30 and TRBJ1-4, with 9 bases identical to TRBD1. Looked up from germline, CDR1 is GTSNPN and CDR2 is SVGIG (reference sequence). After removal of 2 bases from V and 6 bases from J, the junction contained 4 bases not matched to a gene. This CDR3 contains 14 residues.

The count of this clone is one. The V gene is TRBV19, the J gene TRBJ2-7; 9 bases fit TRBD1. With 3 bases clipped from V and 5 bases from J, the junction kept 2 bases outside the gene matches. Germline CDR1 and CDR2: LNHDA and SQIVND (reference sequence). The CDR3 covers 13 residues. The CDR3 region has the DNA TGTGCCAGTAGTATGGGGGACAGGGACGAGCAGTACTTC. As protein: CASSMGDRDEQYF.

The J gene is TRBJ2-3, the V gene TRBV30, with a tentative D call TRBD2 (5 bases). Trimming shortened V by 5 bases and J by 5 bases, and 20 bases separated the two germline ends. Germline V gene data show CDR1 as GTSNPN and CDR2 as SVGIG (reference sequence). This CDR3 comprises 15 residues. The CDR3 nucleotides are TGTGCCTGGGCGAAAGTGGGGTCCCGGGGAGATACGCAGTATTTT. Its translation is CAWAKVGSRGDTQYF.

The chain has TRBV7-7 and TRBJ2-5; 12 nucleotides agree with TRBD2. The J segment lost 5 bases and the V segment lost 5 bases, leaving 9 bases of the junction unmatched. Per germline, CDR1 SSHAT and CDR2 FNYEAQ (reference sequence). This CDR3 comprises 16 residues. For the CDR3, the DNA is TGTGCCAGCAGCCTCTCGTGGACTAGCGGGGAGGAGACCCAGTACTTC. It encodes CASSLSWTSGEETQYF.

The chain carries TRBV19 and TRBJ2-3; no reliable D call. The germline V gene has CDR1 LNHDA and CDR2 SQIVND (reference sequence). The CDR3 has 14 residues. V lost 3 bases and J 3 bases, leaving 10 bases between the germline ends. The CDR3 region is CASSMVGSTDTQYF. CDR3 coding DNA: TGTGCCAGTAGTATGGTGGGCAGTACAGATACGCAGTATTTT.

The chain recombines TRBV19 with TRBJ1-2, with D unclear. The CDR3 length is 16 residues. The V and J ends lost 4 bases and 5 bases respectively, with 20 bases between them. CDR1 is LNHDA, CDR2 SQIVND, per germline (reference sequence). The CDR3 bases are TGTGCCAGTAGTACCTACGATGGAGGCCTGCAGTATGGCTACACCTTC. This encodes CASSTYDGGLQYGYTF.

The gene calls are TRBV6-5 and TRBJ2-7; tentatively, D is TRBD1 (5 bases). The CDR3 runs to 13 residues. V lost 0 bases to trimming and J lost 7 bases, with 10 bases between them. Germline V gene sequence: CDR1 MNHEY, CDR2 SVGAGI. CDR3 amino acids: CASSYSQVGEQYF. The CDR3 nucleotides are TGTGCCAGCAGTTACTCACAGGTTGGGGAGCAGTACTTC.

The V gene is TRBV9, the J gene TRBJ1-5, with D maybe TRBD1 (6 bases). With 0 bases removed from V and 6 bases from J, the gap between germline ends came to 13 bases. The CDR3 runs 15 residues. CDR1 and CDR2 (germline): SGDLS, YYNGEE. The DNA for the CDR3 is TGTGCCAGCAGCGTAGGGGTGGGGGCAGGTCAGCCCCAGCATTTT. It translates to CASSVGVGAGQPQHF.